Presented here are 3 T cell receptor beta chains from one specimen sequenced in a study of response to subunit inactivated influenza vaccine. Each CDR3 protein gets one entry after TCRdb re-called the RT-PCR reads with MiXCR. The table includes 170,000 or so distinct CDR3 sequences, around 10% detected once. Here the sequenced sample was CD8+ T cells sorted from PBMCs, taken roughly 24 months after vaccination. These receptors all stem from a man between 45 and 75 years old who received an inactivated influenza vaccine.

This clonotype was detected many times. The V and J genes are TRBV6-5 and TRBJ2-3; D is ambiguous. The CDR3 is 17 residues long. With 4 bases removed from V and 0 bases from J, the gap between germline ends came to 17 bases. Germline-derived CDR1 and CDR2 are MNHEY and SVGAGI. CDR3 sequence: CASSSLPRPFSTDTQYF. CDR3 DNA sequence: TGTGCCAGCAGTTCCCTCCCACGGCCTTTTAGCACAGATACGCAGTATTTT.

The chain recombines TRBV4-3 with TRBJ2-1; D possibly corresponds to TRBD1 (6 bases). Deletions cut 0 bases from V and 4 bases from J, with 10 bases between. The germline V gene encodes CDR1 LGHNA and CDR2 YSLEER. The CDR3 has 15 amino acids. DNA for the CDR3: TGCGCCAGCAGCCAAGATCTTACAGGGTACAATGAGCAGTTCTTC. Translating it yields CASSQDLTGYNEQFF.

Only a few counts were recorded for this clonotype. The chain combines TRBV4-3 with TRBJ1-4, with no clear D. Germline V gives CDR1 LGHNA, CDR2 YSLEER. The V end was cut by 0 bases, the J end by 0 bases, with 11 bases between. This CDR3 contains 17 residues. The CDR3 protein is CASSQDFMGTTNEKLFF. The DNA for the CDR3 is TGCGCCAGCAGCCAAGATTTTATGGGGACAACTAATGAAAAACTGTTTTTT.